This T cell receptor (beta chain) was retrieved from a study of blood T cell repertoires in COVID-19. Looking at the study overall: PBMCs, B-cell-depleted T cells, or T cells were the source of the cDNA or gDNA that made up the material.

Clones were read by immunoSEQ multiplex PCR, and TCRdb kept only the in-frame ones, dropping some. The table lists under 350,000 clones, roughly 91% of them singletons. This CDR3 has 14 residues. Germline V gene sequence: CDR1 MGHRA, CDR2 YSYEKL. Trimming left V 0 bases short and J 5 bases short, with 10 bases between. The V call is TRBV4-1, the J call TRBJ2-5, with D tentatively TRBD2 (5 bases). This TCR derives from an older woman who had recovered from COVID-19. Sample: PBMCs or T cells enriched from blood (not recorded which). CDR3 in DNA: TGCGCCAGCAGCCAAGAAATTAGCGTTGAGACCCAGTACTTC. It is translated as CASSQEISVETQYF.